These T cell receptor beta chains were read from a single sample in a study of OX40 agonist ivuxolimab in advanced cancers. TCRdb's table, derived via immunoSEQ multiplex PCR, lists solely in-frame clones and lacks some. The sample yields some 37,000 clones, about four fifths seen once. Sequences were derived from CD4+ or CD8+ T cells sorted from blood, sampled in a trial of the OX40 agonist ivuxolimab. The source of these receptors is an adult with an advanced solid tumor such as melanoma, head and neck, liver or kidney cancer. The CDR3 runs from the conserved cysteine through the conserved F or W. Expanded clones get a size class; other rows say once, few or many, or leave the size out.

>TRBJ2-2|TRBV10-3|NA
CAISRDRVNTGELFF
>TRBJ2-7|TRBV6-5|NA
CASRDSYEQYF
>TRBJ2-7|TRBV4-2|NA
CASSQAPGGYYEQYF
>TRBJ2-1|TRBV5-4|NA
CASSPSTSRSSYNEQFF
>TRBJ1-1|TRBV10-1|NA
CASSVAGNTEAFF
>TRBJ1-2|TRBV11-1|NA
CASSSTPLTENYGYTF
>TRBJ2-3|TRBV11-2|NA
CASSLGSRTDTQYF
>TRBJ2-2|TRBV5-8|NA
CASSPTQGAAGELFF
>TRBJ2-7|TRBV18|NA
CASSSLLAGEYYEQYF
>TRBJ2-1|TRBV4-2|NA
CASSQDGGSSYNEQFF
>TRBJ1-5|TRBV28|once
CASSLPGGHQPQHF
>TRBJ1-1|TRBV28|NA
CASSSARDIMSTEAFF
>TRBJ2-1|TRBV2|NA
CASRLTQFSDEQFF
>TRBJ2-7|TRBV28|NA
CASRNFMLGLGEQYF
>TRBJ1-2|TRBV9|NA
CASSRGEQPANYGYTF
>TRBJ2-7|TRBV15|NA
CATSGSVGGRLYEQYF
>TRBJ2-4|TRBV6-1|few
CASSADVPIIQYF
>TRBJ2-7|TRBV6-4|NA
CASSVEAGSSYEQYF